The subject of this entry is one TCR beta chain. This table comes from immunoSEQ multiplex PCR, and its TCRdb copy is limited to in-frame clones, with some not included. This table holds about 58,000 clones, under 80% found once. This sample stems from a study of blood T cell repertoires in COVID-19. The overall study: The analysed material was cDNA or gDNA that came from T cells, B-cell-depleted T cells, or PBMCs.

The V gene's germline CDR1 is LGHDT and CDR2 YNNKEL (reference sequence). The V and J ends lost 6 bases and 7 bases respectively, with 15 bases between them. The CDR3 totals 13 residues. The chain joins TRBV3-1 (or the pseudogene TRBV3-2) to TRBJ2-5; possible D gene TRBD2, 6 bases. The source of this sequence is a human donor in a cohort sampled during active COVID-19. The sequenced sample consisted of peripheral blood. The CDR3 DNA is TGTGCCAGCAGGAGAGACAGCGGGTTGACCCAGTACTTC. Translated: CASRRDSGLTQYF.